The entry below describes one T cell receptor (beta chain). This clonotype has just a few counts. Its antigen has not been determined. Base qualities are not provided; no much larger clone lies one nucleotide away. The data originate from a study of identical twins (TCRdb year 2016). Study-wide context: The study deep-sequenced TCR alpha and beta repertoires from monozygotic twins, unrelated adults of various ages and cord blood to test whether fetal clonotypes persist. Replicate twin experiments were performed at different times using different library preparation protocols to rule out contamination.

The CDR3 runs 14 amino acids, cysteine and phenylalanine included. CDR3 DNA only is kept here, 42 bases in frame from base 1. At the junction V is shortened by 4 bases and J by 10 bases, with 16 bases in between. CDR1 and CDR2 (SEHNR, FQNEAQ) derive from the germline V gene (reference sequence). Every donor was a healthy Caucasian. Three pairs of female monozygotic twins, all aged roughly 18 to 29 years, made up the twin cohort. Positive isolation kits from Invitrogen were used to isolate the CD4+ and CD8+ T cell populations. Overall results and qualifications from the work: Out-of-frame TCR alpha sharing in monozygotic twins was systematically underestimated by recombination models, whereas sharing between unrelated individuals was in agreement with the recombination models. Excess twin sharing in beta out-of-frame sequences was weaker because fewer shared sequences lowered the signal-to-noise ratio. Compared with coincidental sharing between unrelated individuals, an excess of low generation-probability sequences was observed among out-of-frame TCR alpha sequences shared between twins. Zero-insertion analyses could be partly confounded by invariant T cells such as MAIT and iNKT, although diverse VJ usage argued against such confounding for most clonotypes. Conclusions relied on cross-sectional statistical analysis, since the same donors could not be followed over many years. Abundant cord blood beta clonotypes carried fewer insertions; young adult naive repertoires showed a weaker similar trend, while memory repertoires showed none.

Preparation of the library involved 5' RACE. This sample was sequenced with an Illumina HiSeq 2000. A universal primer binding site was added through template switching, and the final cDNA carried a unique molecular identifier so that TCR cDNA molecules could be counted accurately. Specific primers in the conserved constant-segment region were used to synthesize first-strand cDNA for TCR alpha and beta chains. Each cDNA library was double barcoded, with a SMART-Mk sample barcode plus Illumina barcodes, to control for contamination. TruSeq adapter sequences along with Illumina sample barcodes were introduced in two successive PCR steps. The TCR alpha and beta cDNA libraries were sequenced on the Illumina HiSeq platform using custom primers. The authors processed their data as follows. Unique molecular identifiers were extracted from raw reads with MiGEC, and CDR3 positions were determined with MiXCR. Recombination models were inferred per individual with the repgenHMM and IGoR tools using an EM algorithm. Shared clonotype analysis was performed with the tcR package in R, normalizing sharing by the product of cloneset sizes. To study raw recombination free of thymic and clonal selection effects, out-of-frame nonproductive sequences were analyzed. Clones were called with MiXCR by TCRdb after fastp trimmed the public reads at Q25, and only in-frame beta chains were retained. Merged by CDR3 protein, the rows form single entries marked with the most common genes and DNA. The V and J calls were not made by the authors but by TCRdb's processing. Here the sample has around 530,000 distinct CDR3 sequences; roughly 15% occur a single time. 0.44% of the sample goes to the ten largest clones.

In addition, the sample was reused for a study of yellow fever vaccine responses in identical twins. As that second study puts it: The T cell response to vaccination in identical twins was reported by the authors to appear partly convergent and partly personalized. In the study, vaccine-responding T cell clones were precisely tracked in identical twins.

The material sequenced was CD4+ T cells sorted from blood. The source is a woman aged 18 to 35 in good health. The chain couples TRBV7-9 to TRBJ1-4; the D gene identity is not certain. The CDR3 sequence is CASSSSSMMVKLFF. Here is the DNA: TGTGCCAGCAGCTCAAGTTCGATGATGGTAAAACTGTTTTTT.